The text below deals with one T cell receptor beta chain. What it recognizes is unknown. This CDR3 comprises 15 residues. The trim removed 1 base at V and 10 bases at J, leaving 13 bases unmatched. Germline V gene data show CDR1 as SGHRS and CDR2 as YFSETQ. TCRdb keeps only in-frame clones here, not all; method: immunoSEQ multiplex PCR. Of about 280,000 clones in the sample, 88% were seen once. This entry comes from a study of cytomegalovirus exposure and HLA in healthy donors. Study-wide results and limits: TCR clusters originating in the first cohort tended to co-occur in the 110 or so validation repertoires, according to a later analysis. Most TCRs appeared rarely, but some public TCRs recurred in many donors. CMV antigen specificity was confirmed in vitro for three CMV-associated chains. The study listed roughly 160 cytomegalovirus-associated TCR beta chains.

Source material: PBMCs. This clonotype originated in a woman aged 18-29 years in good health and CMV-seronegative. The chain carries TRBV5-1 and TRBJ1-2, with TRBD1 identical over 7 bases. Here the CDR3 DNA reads TGCGCCAGCAGCTTGCGTGGTACAGGGGACTTTGTCTACACCTTC. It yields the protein CASSLRGTGDFVYTF.